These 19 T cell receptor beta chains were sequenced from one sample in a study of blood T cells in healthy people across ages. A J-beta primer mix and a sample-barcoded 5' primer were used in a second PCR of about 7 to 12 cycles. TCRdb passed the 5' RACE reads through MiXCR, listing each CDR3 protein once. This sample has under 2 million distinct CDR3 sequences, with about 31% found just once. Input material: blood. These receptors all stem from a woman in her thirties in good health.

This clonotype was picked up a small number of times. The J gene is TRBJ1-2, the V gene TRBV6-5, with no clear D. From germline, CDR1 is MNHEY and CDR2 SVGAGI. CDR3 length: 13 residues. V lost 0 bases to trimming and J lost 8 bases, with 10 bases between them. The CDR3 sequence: CASSYSRDSGYTF. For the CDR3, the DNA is TGTGCCAGCAGTTACTCGAGGGATTCCGGCTACACCTTC.

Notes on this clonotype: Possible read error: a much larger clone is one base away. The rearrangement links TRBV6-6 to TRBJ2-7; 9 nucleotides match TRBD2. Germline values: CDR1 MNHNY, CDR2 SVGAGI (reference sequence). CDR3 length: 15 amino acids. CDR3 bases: TGTGTCAGCAGCGGGGGGAGCGGAAGCTCCTACGAGCAGTACTTC. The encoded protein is CVSSGGSGSSYEQYF.

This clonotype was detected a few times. CDR3 loop: CASHGSSPMETQYF. CDR3 in DNA: TGTGCCAGCCACGGAAGTAGTCCGATGGAGACCCAGTACTTC. The chain joins TRBV5-6 to TRBJ2-5; D gene unclear. Trimming took off 7 bases at V and 5 bases at J, with 18 bases between the two ends. Per the germline V gene, CDR1 is SGHDT and CDR2 is YYEEEE. The CDR3 is 14 residues long.

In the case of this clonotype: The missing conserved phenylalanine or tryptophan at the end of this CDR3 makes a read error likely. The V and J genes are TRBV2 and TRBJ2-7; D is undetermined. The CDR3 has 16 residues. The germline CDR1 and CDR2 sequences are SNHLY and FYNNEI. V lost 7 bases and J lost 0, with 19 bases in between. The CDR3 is CASIARPPVSSYEQYY. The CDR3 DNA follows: TGTGCCAGCATAGCACGGCCCCCTGTGAGCTCCTACGAGCAGTACTAC.

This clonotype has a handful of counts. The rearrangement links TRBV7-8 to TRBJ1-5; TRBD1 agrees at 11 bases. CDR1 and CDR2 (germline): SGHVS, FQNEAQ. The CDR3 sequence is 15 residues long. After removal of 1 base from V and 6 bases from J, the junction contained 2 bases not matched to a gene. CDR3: CASSLEGTGGQPQHF. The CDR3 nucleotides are TGTGCCAGCAGCTTAGAAGGGACAGGGGGTCAGCCCCAGCATTTT.

The DNA for the CDR3 is TGTGCCAGCATTTCGACAGGTTCCTACGAGCAGTACTTC. Its translation is CASISTGSYEQYF. The V gene is TRBV7-9, the J gene TRBJ2-7; the D gene is possibly TRBD1 (6 bases). Trimming shortened V by 7 bases and J by 1 base, and 11 bases separated the two germline ends. Germline lookup yields CDR1 SEHNR and CDR2 FQNEAQ (reference sequence). The CDR3 is 13 residues long.

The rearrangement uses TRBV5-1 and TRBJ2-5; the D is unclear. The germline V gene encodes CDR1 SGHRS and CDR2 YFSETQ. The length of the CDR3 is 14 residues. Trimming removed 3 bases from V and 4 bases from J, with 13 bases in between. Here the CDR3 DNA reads TGCGCCAGCAGCTCCCTCCTTCCCCCAGAGACCCAGTACTTC. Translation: CASSSLLPPETQYF.

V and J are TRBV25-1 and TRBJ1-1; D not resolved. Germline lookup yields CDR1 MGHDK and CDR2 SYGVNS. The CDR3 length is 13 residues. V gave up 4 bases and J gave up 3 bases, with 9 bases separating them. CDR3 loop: CASSGRDYTEAFF. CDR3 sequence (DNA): TGTGCCAGCAGTGGACGGGATTACACTGAAGCTTTCTTT.

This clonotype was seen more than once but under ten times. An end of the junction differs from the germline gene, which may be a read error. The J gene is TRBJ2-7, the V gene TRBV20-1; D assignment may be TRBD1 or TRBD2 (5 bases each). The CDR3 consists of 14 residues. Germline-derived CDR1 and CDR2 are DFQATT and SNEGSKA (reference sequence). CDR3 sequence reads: CSTSRGQDGDEQYF. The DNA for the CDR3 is TGCAGTACTAGTCGGGGCCAAGACGGCGACGAGCAGTACTTC.

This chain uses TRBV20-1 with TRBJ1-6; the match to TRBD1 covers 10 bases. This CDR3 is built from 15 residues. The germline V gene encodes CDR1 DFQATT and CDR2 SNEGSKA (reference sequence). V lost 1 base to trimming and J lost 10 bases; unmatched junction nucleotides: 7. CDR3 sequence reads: CSARVPGQGNSPLHF. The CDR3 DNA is TGCAGTGCTAGAGTCCCGGGACAGGGGAACTCACCCCTCCACTTT.

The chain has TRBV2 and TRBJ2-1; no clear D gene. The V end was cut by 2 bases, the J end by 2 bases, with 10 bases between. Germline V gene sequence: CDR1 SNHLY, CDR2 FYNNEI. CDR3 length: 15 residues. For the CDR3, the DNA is TGTGCCAGCAGTGAAAAGACTCCTCCCTACAATGAGCAGTTCTTC. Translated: CASSEKTPPYNEQFF.

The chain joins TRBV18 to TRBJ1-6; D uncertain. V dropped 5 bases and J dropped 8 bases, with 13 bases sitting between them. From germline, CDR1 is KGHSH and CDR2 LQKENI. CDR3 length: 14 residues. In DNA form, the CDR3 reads TGTGCCAGCTCATGGTCGGGCACGGATTCACCCCTCCACTTT. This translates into CASSWSGTDSPLHF. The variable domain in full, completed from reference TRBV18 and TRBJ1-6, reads NAGVMQNPRHLVRRRGQEARLRCSPMKGHSHVYWYRQLPEEGLKFMVYLQKENIIDESGMPKERFSAEFPKEGPSILRIQQVVRGDSAAYFCASSWSGTDSPLHFGNGTRLTVT.

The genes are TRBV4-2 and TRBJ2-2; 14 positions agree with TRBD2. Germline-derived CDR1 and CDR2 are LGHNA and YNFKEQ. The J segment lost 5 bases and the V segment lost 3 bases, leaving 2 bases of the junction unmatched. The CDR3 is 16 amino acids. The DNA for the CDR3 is TGTGCCAGCAGCCAGGGGACTAGCGGGAGAACCGGGGAGCTGTTTTTT. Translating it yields CASSQGTSGRTGELFF.

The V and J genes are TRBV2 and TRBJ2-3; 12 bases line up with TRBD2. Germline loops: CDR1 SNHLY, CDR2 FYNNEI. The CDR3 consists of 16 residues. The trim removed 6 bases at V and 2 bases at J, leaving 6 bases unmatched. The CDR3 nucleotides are TGTGCCAGCAGACAAAGACTAGCGGGAGCCACAGATACGCAGTATTTT. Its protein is CASRQRLAGATDTQYF.

The CDR3 DNA reads TGTGCCAGCAGTTACCGGGACAGGGGAACAGATACGCAGTATTTT. Its protein product is CASSYRDRGTDTQYF. The V gene is TRBV28, the J gene TRBJ2-3; 10 bases align to TRBD1. Germline V gene data show CDR1 as MDHEN and CDR2 as SYDVKM. J gave up 3 bases and V 4 bases, and 4 bases lay outside the gene matches. CDR3 length: 15 residues.

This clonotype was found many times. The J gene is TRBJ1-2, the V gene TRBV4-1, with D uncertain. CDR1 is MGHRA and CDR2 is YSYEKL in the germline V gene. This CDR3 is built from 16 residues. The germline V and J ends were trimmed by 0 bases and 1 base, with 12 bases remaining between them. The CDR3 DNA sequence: TGCGCCAGCAGCCAAGAGGTCGGGAGACTTAACTATGGCTACACCTTC. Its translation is CASSQEVGRLNYGYTF.

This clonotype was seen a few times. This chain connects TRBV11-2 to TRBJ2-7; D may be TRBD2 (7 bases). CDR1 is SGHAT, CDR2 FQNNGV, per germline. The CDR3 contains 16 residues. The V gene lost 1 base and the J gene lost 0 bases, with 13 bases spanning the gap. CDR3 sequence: CASSLGGRGHSYEQYF. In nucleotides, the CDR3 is TGTGCCAGCAGCTTAGGGGGGCGGGGGCACTCCTACGAGCAGTACTTC.

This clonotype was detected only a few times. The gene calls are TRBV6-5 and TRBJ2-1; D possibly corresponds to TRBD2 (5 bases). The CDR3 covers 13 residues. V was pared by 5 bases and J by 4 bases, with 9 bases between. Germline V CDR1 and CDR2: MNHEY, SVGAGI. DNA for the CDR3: TGTGCCAGCAGTGACCCGGGGTACAATGAGCAGTTCTTC. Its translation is CASSDPGYNEQFF.

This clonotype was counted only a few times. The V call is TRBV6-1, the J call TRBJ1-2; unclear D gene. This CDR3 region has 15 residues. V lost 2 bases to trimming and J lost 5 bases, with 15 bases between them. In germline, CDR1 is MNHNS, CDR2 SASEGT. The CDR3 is CASSERPLLGYGYTF. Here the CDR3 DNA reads TGTGCCAGCAGTGAAAGGCCGTTACTGGGATATGGCTACACCTTC.